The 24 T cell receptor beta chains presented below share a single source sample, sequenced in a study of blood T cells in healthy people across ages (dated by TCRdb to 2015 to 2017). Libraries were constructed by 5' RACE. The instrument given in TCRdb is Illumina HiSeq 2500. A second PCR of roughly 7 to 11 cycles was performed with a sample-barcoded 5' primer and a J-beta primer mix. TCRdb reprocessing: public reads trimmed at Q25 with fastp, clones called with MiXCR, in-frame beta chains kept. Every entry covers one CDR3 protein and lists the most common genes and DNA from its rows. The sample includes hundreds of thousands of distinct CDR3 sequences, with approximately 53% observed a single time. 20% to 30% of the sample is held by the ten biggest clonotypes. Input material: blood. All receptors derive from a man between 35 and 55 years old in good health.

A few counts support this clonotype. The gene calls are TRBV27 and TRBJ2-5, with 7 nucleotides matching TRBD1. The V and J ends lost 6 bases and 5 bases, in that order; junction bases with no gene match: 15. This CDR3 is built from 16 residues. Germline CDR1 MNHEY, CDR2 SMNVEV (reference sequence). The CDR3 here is CASSIIGGEALETQYF. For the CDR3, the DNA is TGTGCCAGCAGCATTATAGGGGGCGAGGCCCTTGAGACCCAGTACTTC.

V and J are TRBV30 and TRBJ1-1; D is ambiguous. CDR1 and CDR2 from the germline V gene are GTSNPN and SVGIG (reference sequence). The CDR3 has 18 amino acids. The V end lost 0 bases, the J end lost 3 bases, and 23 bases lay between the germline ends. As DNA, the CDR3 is TGTGCCTGGAGTGTACAACGGGTGGGGAACCCTTTTGACACTGAAGCTTTCTTT. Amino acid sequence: CAWSVQRVGNPFDTEAFF.

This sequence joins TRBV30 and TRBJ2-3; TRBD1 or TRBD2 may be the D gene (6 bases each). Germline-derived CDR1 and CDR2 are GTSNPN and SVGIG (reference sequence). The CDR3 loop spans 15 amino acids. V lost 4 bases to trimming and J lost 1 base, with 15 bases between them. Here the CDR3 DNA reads TGTGCCTGGATAGGCCGAGGGGGGCGCACAGATACGCAGTATTTT. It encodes CAWIGRGGRTDTQYF. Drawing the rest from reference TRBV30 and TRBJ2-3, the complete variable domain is SQTIHQWPATLVQPVGSPLSLECTVEGTSNPNLYWYRQAAGRGLQLLFYSVGIGQISSEVPQNLSASRPQDRQFILSSKKLLLSDSGFYLCAWIGRGGRTDTQYFGPGTRLTVL.

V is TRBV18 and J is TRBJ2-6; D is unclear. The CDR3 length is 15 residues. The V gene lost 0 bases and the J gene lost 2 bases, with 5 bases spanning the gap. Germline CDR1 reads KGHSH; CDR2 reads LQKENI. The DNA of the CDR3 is TGTGCCAGCTCACCACCTAGAACTGGGGCCAACGTCCTGACTTTC. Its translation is CASSPPRTGANVLTF. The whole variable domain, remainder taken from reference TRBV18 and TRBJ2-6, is NAGVMQNPRHLVRRRGQEARLRCSPMKGHSHVYWYRQLPEEGLKFMVYLQKENIIDESGMPKERFSAEFPKEGPSILRIQQVVRGDSAAYFCASSPPRTGANVLTFGAGSRLTVL.

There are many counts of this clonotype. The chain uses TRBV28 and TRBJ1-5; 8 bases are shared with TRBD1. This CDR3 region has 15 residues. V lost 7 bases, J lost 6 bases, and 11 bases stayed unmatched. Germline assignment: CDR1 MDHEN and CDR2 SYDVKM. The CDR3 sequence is CASKPGQGATQPQHF. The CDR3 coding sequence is TGTGCCAGCAAACCCGGACAGGGCGCCACTCAGCCCCAGCATTTT.

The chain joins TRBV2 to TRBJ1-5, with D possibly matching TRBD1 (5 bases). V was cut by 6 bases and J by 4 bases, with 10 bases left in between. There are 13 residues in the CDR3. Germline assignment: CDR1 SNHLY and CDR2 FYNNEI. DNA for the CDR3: TGTGCCAGCAGGGGACTACCTAATCAGCCCCAGCATTTT. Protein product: CASRGLPNQPQHF.

This CDR3 is CASNKRPSAIHNEQFF. The CDR3 nucleotides read TGTGCCAGCAATAAAAGACCCTCCGCAATCCACAATGAGCAGTTCTTC. The V and J genes are TRBV2 and TRBJ2-1, with no clear D. The length of the CDR3 is 16 residues. Trimming stripped 7 bases from V and 5 bases from J, with 21 bases between. Per the germline V gene, CDR1 is SNHLY and CDR2 is FYNNEI.

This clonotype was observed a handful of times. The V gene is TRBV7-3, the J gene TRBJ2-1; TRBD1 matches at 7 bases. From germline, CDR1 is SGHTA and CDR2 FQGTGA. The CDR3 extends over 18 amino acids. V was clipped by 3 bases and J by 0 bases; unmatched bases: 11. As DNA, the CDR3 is TGTGCCAGCAGCTTTAACCGGGACAGTTCGAGCTCCTACAATGAGCAGTTCTTC. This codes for CASSFNRDSSSSYNEQFF.

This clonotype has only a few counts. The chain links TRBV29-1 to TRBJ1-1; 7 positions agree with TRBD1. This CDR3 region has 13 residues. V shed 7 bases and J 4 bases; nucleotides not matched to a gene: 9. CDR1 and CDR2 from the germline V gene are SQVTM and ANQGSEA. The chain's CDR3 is CSAGKGAVTEAFF. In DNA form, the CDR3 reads TGCAGCGCCGGTAAGGGGGCGGTCACTGAAGCTTTCTTT.

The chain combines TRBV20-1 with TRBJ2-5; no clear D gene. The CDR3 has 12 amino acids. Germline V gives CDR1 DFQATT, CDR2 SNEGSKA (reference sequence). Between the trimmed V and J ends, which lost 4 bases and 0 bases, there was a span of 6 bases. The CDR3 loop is CSATRNQETQYF. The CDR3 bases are TGCAGTGCTACCCGGAACCAAGAGACCCAGTACTTC.

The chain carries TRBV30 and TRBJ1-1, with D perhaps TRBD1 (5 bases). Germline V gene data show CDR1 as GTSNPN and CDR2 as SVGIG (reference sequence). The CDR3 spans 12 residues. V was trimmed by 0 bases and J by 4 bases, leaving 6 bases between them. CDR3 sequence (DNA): TGTGCCTGGAGTGTCGGGGGCACTGAAGCTTTCTTT. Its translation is CAWSVGGTEAFF. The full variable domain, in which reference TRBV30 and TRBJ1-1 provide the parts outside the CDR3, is SQTIHQWPATLVQPVGSPLSLECTVEGTSNPNLYWYRQAAGRGLQLLFYSVGIGQISSEVPQNLSASRPQDRQFILSSKKLLLSDSGFYLCAWSVGGTEAFFGQGTRLTVV.

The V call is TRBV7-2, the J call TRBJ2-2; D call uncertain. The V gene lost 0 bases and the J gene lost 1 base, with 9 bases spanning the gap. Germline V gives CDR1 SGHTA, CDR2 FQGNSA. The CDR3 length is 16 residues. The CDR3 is CASSLASIKNTGELFF. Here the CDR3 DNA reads TGTGCCAGCAGCTTAGCCTCTATTAAGAACACCGGGGAGCTGTTTTTT.

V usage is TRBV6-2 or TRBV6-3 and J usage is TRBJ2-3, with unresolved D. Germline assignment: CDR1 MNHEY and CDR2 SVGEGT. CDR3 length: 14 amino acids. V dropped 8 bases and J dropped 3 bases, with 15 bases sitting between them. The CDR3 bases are TGTGCCAGCGGCGCCGTGATTCGAACAGATACGCAGTATTTT. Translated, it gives CASGAVIRTDTQYF.

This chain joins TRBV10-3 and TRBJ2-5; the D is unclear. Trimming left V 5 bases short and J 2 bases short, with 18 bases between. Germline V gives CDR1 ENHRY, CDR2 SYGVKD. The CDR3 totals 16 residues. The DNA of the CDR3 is TGTGCCATCAGTCGGCGAAGCGAAGATTTTCAAGAGACCCAGTACTTC. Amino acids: CAISRRSEDFQETQYF.

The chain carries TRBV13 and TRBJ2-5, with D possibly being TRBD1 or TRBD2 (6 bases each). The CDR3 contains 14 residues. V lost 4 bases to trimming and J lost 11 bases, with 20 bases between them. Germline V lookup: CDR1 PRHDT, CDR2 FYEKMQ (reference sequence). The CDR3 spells CASSSATQGGEQYF. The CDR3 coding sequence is TGTGCCAGCAGCTCAGCTACACAGGGAGGTGAGCAGTACTTC.

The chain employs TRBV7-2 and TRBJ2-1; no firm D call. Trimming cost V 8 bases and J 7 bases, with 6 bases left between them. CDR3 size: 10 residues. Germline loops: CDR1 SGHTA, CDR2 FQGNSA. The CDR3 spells CASGVNEQFF. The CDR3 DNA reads TGTGCCAGCGGGGTTAATGAGCAGTTCTTC.

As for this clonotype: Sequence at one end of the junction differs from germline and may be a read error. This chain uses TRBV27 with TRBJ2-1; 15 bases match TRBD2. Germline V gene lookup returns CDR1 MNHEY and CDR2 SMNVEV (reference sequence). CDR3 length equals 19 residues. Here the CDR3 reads CASSSLGLAGGAVGNEQFF. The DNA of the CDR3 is TGTGCTAGCAGTTCTCTCGGACTAGCGGGGGGGGCGGTAGGAAATGAGCAGTTCTTC.

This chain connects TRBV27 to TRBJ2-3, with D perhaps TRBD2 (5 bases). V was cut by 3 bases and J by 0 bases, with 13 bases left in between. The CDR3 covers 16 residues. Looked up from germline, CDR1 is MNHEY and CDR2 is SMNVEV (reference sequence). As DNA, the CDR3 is TGTGCCAGCAGTTTGTTTGATGCTAGCAGCACAGATACGCAGTATTTT. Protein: CASSLFDASSTDTQYF.

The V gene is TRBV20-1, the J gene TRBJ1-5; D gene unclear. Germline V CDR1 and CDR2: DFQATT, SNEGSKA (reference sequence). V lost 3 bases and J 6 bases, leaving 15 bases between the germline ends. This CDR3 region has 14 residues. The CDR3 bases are TGCAGTGCTAGTGAGGCAGGCAGACTTCAGCCCCAGCATTTT. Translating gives CSASEAGRLQPQHF.

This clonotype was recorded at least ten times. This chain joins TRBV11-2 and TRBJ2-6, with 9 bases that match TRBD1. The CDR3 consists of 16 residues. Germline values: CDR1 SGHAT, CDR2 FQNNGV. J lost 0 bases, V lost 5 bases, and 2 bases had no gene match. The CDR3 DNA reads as TGTGCCAGCAGCCCACAGGGGGCCTCTGGGGCCAACGTCCTGACTTTC. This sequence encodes CASSPQGASGANVLTF.

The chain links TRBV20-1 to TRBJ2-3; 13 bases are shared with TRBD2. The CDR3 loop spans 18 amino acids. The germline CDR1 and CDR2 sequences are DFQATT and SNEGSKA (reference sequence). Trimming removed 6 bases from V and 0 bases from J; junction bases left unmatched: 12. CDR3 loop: CSAGGKTSGGTSTDTQYF. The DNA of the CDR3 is TGCAGTGCCGGTGGCAAGACTAGCGGGGGGACTAGCACAGATACGCAGTATTTT.

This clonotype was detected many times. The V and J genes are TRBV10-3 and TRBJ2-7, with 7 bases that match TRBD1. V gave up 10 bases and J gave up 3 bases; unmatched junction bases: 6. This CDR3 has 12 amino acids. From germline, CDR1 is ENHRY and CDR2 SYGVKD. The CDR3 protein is CASSGTDYEQYF. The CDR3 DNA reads TGTGCCAGCTCTGGGACAGACTACGAGCAGTACTTC.

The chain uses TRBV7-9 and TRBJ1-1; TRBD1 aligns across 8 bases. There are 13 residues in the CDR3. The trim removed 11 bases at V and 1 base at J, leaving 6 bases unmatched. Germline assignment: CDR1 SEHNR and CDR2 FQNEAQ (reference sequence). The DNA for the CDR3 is TGTGCCTCAAAGGGACAGGAGAACACTGAAGCTTTCTTT. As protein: CASKGQENTEAFF. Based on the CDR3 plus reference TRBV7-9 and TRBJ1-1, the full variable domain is DTGVSQNPRHKITKRGQNVTFRCDPISEHNRLYWYRQTLGQGPEFLTYFQNEAQLEKSRLLSDRFSAERPKGSFSTLEIQRTEQGDSAMYLCASKGQENTEAFFGQGTRLTVV.

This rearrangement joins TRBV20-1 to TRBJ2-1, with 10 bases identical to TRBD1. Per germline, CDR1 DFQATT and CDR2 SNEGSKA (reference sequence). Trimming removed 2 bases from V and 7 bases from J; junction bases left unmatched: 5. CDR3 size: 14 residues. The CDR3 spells CSARKGQGRNEQFF. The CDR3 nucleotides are TGCAGTGCTAGAAAGGGACAGGGGAGGAATGAGCAGTTCTTC.